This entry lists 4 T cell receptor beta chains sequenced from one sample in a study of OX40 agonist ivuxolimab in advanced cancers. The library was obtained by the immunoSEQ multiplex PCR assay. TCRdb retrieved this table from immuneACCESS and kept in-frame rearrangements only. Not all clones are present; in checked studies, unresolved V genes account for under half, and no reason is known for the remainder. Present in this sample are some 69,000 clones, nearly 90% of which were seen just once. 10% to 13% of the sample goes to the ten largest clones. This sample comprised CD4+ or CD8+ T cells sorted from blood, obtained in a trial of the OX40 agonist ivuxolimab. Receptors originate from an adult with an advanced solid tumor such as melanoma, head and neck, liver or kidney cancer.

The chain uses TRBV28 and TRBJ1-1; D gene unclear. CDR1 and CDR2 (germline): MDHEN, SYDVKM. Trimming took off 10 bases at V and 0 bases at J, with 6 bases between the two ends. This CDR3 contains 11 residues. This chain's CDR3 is CATRLNTEAFF. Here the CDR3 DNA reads TGTGCCACCCGACTGAACACTGAAGCTTTCTTT.

The CDR3 region is CASSTTSKGYEQYF. CDR3 DNA sequence: TGTGCCAGCAGCACAACTTCCAAGGGCTACGAGCAGTACTTC. V and J are TRBV5-8 and TRBJ2-5; no firm D call. The DNA end favors TRBJ2-7, so the J call may be wrong. The CDR3 consists of 14 residues. Germline V gives CDR1 SGHTS, CDR2 YDEGEE.

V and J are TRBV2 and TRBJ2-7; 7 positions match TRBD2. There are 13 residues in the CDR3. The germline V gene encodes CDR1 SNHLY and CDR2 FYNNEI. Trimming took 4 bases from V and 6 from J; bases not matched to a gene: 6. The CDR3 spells CASSGRGRVEQYF. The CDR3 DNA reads TGTGCCAGCAGTGGTCGAGGGAGGGTCGAGCAGTACTTC. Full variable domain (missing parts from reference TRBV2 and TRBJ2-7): EPEVTQTPSHQVTQMGQEVILRCVPISNHLYFYWYRQILGQKVEFLVSFYNNEISEKSEIFDDQFSVERPDGSNFTLKIRSTKLEDSAMYFCASSGRGRVEQYFGPGTRLTVT.

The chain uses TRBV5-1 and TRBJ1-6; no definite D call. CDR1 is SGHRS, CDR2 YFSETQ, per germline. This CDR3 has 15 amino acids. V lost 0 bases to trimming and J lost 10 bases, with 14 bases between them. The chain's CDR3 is CASSLGIHMGSPLHF. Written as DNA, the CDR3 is TGCGCCAGCAGCTTGGGGATCCATATGGGATCACCCCTCCACTTT.